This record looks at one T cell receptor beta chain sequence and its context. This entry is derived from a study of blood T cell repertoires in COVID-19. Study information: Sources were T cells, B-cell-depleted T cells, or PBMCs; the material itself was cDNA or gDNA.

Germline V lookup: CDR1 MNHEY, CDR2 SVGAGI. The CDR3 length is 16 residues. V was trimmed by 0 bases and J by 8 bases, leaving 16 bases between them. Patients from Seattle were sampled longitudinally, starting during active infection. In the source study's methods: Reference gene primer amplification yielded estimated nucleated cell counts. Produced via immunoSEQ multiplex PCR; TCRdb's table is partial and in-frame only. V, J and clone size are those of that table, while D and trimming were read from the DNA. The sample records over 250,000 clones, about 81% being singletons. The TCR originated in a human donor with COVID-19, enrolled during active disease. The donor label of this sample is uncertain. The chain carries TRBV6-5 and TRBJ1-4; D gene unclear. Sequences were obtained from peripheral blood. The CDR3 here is CASSYSSGMQGEKLFF. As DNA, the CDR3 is TGTGCCAGCAGTTACTCTAGCGGGATGCAAGGGGAAAAACTGTTTTTT.